This T cell receptor beta chain was recovered during a study of CD8 T cells in ankylosing spondylitis. As concerns this clonotype: Its target is not known.

Germline assignment: CDR1 DFQATT and CDR2 SNEGSKA (reference sequence). The V segment lost 6 bases and the J segment 4 bases; nucleotides outside the gene matches: 4. The CDR3 is made up of 12 amino acids. Findings and caveats of the study: A TCR beta motif of eight or nine highly homologous variants seemed to mark ankylosing spondylitis blood. Some of the motif variants had earlier been found in reactive arthritis patients' fluid and blood.

TCRdb re-called the 5' RACE reads with MiXCR, one entry per CDR3 protein. The repertoire includes under 950,000 distinct CDR3 sequences, around a fifth of them detected once, and 19% sits in the top ten. The specimen sequenced was blood, either unsorted or a sorted T cell fraction (not recorded which). The TCR originated in a male donor with ankylosing spondylitis. The chain carries TRBV20-1 and TRBJ2-7; 9 bases fit TRBD1. The CDR3, as DNA: TGCAGTGCCCGGGACAGGGAGTACGAGCAGTACTTC. Protein sequence: CSARDREYEQYF.